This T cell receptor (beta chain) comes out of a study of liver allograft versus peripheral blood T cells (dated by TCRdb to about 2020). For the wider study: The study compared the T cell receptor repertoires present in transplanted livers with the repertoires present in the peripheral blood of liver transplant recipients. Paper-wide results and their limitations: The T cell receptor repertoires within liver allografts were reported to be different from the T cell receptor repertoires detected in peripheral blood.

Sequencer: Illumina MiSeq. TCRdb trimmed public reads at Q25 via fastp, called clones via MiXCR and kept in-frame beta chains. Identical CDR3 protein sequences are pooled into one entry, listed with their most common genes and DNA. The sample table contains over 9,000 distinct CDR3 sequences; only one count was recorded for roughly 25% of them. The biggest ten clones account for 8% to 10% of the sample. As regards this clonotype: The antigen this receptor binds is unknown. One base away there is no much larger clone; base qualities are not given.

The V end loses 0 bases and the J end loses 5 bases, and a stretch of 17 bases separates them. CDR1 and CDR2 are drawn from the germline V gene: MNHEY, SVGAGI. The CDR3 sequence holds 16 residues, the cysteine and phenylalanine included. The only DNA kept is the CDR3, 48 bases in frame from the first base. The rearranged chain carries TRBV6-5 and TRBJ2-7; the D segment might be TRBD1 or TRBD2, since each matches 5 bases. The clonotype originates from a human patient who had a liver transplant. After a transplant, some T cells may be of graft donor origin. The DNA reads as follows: TGTGCCAGCAGTTACTCTTCGGGGCCAGTATTCCACGAGCAGTACTTC. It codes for CASSYSSGPVFHEQYF.